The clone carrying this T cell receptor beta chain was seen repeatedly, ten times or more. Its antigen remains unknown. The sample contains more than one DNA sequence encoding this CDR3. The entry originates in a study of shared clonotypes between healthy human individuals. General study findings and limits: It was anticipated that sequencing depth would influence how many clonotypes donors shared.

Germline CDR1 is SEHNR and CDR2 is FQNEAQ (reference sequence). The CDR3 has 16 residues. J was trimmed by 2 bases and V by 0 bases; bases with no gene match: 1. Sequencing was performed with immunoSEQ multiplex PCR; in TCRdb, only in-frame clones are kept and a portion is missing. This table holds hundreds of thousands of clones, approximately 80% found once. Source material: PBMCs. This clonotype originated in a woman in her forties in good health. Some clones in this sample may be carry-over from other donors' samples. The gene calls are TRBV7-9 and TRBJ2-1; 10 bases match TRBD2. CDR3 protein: CASSLALAGAYNEQFF. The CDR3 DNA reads TGTGCCAGCAGCTTAGCGCTAGCGGGAGCCTACAATGAGCAGTTCTTC.